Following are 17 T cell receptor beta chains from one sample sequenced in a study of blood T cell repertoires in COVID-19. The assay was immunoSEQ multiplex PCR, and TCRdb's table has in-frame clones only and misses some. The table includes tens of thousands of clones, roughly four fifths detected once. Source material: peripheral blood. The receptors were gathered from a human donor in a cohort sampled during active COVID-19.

CDR3 in amino acids: CASKVSSRINEQFF. The CDR3 DNA reads as TGTGCCAGTAAGGTCTCAAGCAGGATCAATGAGCAGTTCTTC. The chain has TRBV19 and TRBJ2-1; D not resolved. The ends were cut back, 7 bases at V and 6 bases at J, with 16 bases in the middle. The germline V gene has CDR1 LNHDA and CDR2 SQIVND (reference sequence). The CDR3 sequence is 14 residues long.

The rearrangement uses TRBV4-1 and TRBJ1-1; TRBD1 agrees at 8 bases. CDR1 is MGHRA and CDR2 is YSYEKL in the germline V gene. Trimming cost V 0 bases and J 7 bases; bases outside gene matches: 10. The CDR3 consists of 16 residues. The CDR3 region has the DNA TGCGCCAGCAGCCAAGATATGCTTAGAACAGGGGGTGAAGCTTTCTTT. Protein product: CASSQDMLRTGGEAFF.

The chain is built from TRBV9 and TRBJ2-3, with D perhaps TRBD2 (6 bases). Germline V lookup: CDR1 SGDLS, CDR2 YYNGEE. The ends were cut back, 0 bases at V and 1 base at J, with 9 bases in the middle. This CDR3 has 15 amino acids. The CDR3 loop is CASSVGGAGTDTQYF. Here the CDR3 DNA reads TGTGCCAGCAGCGTAGGCGGGGCCGGCACAGATACGCAGTATTTT.

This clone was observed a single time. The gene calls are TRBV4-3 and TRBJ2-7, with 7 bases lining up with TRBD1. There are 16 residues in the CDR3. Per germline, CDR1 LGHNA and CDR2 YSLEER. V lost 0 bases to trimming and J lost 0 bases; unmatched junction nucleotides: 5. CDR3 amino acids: CASSQEDRDSSYEQYF. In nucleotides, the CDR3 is TGCGCCAGCAGCCAAGAAGACAGGGACAGCTCCTACGAGCAGTACTTC.

CDR3 bases: TGTGCCAGCAGATCAGTCCCGGGGACAGTTGGACTAGCCTATGGCGAGCAGTACTTC. Encoded protein: CASRSVPGTVGLAYGEQYF. V gene TRBV28 combines with J gene TRBJ2-7; a weak D match, TRBD2 (8 bases). The CDR3 consists of 19 residues. In germline, CDR1 is MDHEN, CDR2 SYDVKM. V was cut by 6 bases and J by 6 bases, with 33 bases left in between.

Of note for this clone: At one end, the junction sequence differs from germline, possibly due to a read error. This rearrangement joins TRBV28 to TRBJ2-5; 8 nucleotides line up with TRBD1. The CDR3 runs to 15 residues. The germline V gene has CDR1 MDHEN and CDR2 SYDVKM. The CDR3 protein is CASSVAAGGQQTQYF. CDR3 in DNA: TGTGCCAGCAGTGTGGCCGCAGGGGGCCAACAGACCCAGTACTTC. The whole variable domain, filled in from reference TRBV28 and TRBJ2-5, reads DVKVTQSSRYLVKRTGEKVFLECVQDMDHENMFWYRQDPGLGLRLIYFSYDVKMKEKGDIPEGYSVSREKKERFSLILESASTNQTSMYLCASSVAAGGQQTQYFGPGTRLLVL.

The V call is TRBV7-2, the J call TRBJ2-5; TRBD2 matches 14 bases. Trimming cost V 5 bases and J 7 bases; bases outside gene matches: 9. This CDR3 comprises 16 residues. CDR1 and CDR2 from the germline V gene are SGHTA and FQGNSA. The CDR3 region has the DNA TGTGCCAGCAGCATCGGGACTAGCGGGGGAACGGGGACCCAGTACTTC. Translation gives CASSIGTSGGTGTQYF. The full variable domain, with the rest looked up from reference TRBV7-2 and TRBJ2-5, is GAGVSQSPSNKVTEKGKDVELRCDPISGHTALYWYRQSLGQGLEFLIYFQGNSAPDKSGLPSDRFSAERTGGSVSTLTIQRTQQEDSAVYLCASSIGTSGGTGTQYFGPGTRLLVL.

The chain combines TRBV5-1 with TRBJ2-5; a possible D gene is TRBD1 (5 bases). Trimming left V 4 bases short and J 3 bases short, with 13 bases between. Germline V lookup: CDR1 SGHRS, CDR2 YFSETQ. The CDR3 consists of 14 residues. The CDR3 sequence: CASSRGPTEETQYF. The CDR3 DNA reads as TGCGCCAGCAGCAGGGGCCCGACGGAAGAGACCCAGTACTTC.

The CDR3 is CASRLRWGYTF. In DNA, the CDR3 is TGTGCCAGCAGACTCCGATGGGGCTACACCTTC. The chain carries TRBV12-3 or TRBV12-4 and TRBJ1-2; D is ambiguous. The length of the CDR3 is 11 residues. V was clipped by 6 bases and J by 8 bases, with 10 bases between them.

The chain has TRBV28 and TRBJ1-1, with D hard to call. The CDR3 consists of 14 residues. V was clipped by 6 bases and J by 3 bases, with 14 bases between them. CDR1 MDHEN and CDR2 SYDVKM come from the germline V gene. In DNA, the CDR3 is TGTGCCAGCAGCGCACCAGGATTGGACACTGAAGCTTTCTTT. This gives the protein CASSAPGLDTEAFF.

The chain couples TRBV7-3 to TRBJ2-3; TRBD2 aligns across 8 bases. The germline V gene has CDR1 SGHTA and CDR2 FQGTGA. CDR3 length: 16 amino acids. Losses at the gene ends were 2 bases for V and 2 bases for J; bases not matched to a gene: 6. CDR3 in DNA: TGTGCCAGCAGCTTATACGCGGGACTAGACACAGATACGCAGTATTTT. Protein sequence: CASSLYAGLDTDTQYF.

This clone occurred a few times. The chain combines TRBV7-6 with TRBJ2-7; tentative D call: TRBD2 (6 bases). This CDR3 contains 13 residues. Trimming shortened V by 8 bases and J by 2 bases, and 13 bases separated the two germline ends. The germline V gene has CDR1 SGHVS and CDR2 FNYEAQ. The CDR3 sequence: CASSRGGTYEQYF. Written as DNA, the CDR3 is TGTGCCAGCTCGCGGGGCGGGACCTACGAGCAGTACTTC.

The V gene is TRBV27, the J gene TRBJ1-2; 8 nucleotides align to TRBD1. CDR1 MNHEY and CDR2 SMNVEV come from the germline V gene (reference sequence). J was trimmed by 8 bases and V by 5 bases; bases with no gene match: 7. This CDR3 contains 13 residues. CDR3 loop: CASSPTDRAGYTF. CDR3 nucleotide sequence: TGTGCCAGCAGTCCCACGGACAGGGCCGGCTACACCTTC.

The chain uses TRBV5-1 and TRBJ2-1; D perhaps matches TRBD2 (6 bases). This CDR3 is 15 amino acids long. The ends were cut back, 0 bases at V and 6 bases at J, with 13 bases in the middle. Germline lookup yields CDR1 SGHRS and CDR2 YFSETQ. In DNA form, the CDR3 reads TGCGCCAGCAGCTTGGGCGCTAGCGCCGGCAATGAGCAGTTCTTC. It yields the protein CASSLGASAGNEQFF.

CDR3 region: CASSLANRQETQYF. CDR3 nucleotides: TGCGCCAGCAGCTTGGCCAACAGACAAGAGACCCAGTACTTC. The chain recombines TRBV5-1 with TRBJ2-5; no definite D call. CDR3 size: 14 residues. The germline CDR1 and CDR2 sequences are SGHRS and YFSETQ. Trimming shortened V by 0 bases and J by 2 bases, and 8 bases separated the two germline ends. The whole variable domain, filled in from reference TRBV5-1 and TRBJ2-5, reads KAGVTQTPRYLIKTRGQQVTLSCSPISGHRSVSWYQQTPGQGLQFLFEYFSETQRNKGNFPGRFSGRQFSNSRSEMNVSTLELGDSALYLCASSLANRQETQYFGPGTRLLVL.

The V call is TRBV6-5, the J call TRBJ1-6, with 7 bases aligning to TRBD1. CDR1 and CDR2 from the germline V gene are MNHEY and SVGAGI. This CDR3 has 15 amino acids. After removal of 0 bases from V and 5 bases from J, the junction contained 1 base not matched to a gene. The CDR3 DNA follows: TGTGCCAGCAGTTACTCGGGGACAGATAATTCACCCCTCCACTTT. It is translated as CASSYSGTDNSPLHF.

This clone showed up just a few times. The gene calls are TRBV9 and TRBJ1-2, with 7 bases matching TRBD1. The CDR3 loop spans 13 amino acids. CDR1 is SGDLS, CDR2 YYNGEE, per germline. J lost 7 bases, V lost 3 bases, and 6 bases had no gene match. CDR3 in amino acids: CASSETGDFGYTF. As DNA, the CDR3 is TGTGCCAGCAGCGAAACAGGGGACTTTGGCTACACCTTC.